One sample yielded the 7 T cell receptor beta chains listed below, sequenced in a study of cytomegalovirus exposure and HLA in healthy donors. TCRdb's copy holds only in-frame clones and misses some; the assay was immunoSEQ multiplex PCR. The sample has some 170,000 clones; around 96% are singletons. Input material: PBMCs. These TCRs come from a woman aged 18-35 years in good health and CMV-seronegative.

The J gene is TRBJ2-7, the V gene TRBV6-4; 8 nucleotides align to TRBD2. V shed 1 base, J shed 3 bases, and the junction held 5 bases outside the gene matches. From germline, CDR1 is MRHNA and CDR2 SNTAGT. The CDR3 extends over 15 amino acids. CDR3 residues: CASSDCGGLSYEQYF. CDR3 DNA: TGTGCCAGCAGTGACTGCGGGGGGCTTAGCTACGAGCAGTACTTC.

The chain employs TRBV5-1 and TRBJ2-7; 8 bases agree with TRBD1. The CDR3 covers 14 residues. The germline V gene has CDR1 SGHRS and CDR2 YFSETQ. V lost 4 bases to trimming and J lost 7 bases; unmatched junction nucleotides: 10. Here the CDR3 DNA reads TGCGCCAGCAGCCCCCGGACAGGGTCGAGAGAGCAGTACTTC. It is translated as CASSPRTGSREQYF. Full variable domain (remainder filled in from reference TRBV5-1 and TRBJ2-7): KAGVTQTPRYLIKTRGQQVTLSCSPISGHRSVSWYQQTPGQGLQFLFEYFSETQRNKGNFPGRFSGRQFSNSRSEMNVSTLELGDSALYLCASSPRTGSREQYFGPGTRLTVT.

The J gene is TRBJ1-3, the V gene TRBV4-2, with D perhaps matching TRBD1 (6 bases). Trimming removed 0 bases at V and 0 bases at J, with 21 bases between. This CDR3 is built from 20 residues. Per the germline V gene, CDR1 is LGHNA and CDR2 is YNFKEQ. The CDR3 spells CASSQDAGQPVLSSGNTIYF. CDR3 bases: TGTGCCAGCAGCCAAGATGCTGGACAGCCCGTTTTGAGCTCTGGAAACACCATATATTTT.

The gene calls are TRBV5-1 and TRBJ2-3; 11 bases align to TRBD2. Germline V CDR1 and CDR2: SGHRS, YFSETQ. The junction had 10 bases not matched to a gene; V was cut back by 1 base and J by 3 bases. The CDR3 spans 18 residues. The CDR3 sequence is CASSLRGSGGAGTDTQYF. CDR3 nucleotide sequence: TGCGCCAGCAGCTTGAGGGGTAGCGGGGGGGCCGGGACAGATACGCAGTATTTT.

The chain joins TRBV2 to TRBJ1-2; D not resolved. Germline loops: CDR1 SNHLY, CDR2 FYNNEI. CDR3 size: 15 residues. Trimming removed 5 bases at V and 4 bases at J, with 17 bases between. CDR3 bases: TGTGCCAGCAGTCCCCTAGAGCCGATTGGCTATGGCTACACCTTC. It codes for CASSPLEPIGYGYTF.

CDR3 in DNA: TGCGCCAGCAGCTTGGCAGGGGGTGTTCCCGAGCAGTACTTC. It encodes CASSLAGGVPEQYF. V is TRBV5-1 and J is TRBJ2-7; TRBD1 aligns across 7 bases. The J segment lost 6 bases and the V segment lost 0 bases, leaving 6 bases of the junction unmatched. The CDR3 runs to 14 residues. Looked up from germline, CDR1 is SGHRS and CDR2 is YFSETQ.

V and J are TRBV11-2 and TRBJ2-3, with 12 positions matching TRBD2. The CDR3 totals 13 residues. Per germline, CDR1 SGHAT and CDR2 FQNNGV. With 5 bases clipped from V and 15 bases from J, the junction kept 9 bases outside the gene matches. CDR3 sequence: CASSASTSGGGYF. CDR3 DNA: TGTGCCAGCAGCGCCTCGACTAGCGGGGGTGGTTATTTT. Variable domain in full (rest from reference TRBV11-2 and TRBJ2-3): EAGVAQSPRYKIIEKRQSVAFWCNPISGHATLYWYQQILGQGPKLLIQFQNNGVVDDSQLPKDRFSAERLKGVDSTLKIQPAKLEDSAVYLCASSASTSGGGYFGPGTRLTVL.